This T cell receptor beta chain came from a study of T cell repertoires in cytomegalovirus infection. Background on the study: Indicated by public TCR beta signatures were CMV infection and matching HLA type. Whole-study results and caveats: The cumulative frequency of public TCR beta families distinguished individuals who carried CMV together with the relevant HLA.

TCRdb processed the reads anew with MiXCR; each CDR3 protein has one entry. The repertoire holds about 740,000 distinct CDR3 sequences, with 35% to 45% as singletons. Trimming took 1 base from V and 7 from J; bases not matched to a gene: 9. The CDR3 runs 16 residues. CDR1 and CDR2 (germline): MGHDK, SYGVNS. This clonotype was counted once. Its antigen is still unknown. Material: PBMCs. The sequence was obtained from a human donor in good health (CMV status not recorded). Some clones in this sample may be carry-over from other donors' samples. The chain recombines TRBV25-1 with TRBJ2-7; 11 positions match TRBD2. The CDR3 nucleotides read TGTGCCAGCAGTGAATGGGAAACTAGCGGGAGTGATGAGCAGTACTTC. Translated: CASSEWETSGSDEQYF.